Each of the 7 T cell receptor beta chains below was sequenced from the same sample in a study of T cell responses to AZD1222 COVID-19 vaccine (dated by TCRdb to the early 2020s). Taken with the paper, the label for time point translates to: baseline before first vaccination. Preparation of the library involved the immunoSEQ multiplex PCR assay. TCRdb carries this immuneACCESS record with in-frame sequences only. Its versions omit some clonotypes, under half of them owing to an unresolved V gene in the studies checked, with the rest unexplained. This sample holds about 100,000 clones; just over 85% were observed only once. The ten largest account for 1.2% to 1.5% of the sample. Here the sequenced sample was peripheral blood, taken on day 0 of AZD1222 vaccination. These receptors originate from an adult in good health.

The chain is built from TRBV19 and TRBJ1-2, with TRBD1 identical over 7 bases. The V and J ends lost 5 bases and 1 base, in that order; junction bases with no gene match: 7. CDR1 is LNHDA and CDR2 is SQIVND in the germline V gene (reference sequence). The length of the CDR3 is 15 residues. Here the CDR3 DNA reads TGTGCCAGTAGTGTGCGCCGGGACAGTAACTATGGCTACACCTTC. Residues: CASSVRRDSNYGYTF.

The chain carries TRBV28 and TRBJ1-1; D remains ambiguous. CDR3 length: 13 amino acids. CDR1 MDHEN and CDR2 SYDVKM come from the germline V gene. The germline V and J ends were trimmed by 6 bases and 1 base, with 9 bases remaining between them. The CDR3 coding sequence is TGTGCCAGCAGGTACACGAGGAACACTGAAGCTTTCTTT. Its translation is CASRYTRNTEAFF.

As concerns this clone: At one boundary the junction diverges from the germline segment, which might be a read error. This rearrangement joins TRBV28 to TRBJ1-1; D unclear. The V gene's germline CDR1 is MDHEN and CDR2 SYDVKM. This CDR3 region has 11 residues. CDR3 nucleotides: TGTGCCAGCAGCCCGAACATTGAAGCTTTCTTT. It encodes CASSPNIEAFF.

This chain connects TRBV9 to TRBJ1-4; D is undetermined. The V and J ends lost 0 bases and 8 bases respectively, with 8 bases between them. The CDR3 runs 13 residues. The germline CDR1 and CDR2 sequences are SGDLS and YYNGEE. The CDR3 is CASSVDQDEKLFF. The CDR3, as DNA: TGTGCCAGCAGCGTAGACCAGGACGAAAAACTGTTTTTT.

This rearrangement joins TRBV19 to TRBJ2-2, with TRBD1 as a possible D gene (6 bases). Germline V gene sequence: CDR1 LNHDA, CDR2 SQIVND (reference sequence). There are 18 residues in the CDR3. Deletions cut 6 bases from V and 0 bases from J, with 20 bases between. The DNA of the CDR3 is TGTGCCAGTAGCCAGGGGTATAGGGAACTCGCGAACACCGGGGAGCTGTTTTTT. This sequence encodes CASSQGYRELANTGELFF.

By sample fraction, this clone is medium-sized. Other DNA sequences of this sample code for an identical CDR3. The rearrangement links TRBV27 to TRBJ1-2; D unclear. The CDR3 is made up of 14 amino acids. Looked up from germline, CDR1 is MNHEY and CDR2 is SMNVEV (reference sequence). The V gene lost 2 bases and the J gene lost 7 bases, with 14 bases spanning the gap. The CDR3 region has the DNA TGTGCCAGCAGTTTAAGTCTAGGAGTGGGTGGCTACACCTTC. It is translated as CASSLSLGVGGYTF.

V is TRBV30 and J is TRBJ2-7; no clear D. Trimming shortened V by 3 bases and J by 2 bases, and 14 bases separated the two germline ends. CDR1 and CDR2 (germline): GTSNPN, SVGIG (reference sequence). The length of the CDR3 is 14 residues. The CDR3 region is CAWRGIGRPYEQYF. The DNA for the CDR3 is TGTGCCTGGAGGGGAATCGGGCGGCCCTACGAGCAGTACTTC.